This TCR beta chain was identified in a study of identical twins. This clonotype was recorded a few times. The CDR3 runs 15 residues. CDR1 is SGHRS and CDR2 is YFSETQ in the germline V gene. The J segment lost 2 bases and the V segment lost 4 bases, leaving 7 bases of the junction unmatched. Each CDR3 protein gets one entry after TCRdb re-called the 5' RACE reads with MiXCR. The profile shows approximately 700,000 distinct CDR3 sequences, 15% to 20% of them singletons. Separately, the same data were catalogued under a study of T cells expressing NK-cell markers. That study reports: Sequencing of TCR beta repertoires drew on sorted CD3+CD56+NKG2C+, CD3+CD56+NKG2C- and CD3+CD56-NKG2C+ T cells.

V is TRBV5-1 and J is TRBJ2-3; TRBD1 matches at 7 bases. The origin of this receptor is a woman aged 18-30 years in good health. Source material: PBMCs. CDR3 amino acids: CASSPQGWVTDTQYF. The DNA of the CDR3 is TGCGCCAGCAGCCCACAGGGGTGGGTCACAGATACGCAGTATTTT.